This is a list of T cell receptor beta chains from one sample in a study of CD8+CD57+ T cells in acquired aplastic anemia. Each CDR3 protein gets one entry after TCRdb re-called the reads with MiXCR. Of around 120,000 distinct CDR3 sequences in the sample, about 40% were seen once. The sample was sorted CD4+, CD8+, or CD8+CD57+ T cells (not recorded which) from PBMCs. Receptors originate from a human donor with aplastic anemia. CDR3s leave out the opening cysteine and the closing phenylalanine or tryptophan.

CDR3aa: ASSRSFGTEAF; v_gene: TRBV3-1; len: 11
CDR3aa: ASSSSYGYT; v_gene: TRBV7-9; len: 9
CDR3aa: SANLGQSNEQY; v_gene: TRBV20-1; len: 11
CDR3aa: SAGQGAVEQY; v_gene: TRBV29-1; len: 10
CDR3aa: ASIGSGKLF; v_gene: TRBV28; len: 9
CDR3aa: ASSLETATAGYT; v_gene: TRBV12-3/TRBV12-4; len: 12
CDR3aa: ASLKGTGGTGELF; v_gene: TRBV6-1; len: 13
CDR3aa: ASSSGLSGYGYT; v_gene: TRBV7-2; len: 12
CDR3aa: ASSQDPGTGAF; v_gene: TRBV3-1; len: 11
CDR3aa: ASSLQGGGHTDTQY; v_gene: TRBV5-1; len: 14
CDR3aa: ASMPTTGVNEKLF; v_gene: TRBV25-1; len: 13
CDR3aa: SAANTGIGSPLH; v_gene: TRBV20-1; len: 12
CDR3aa: ASNQGGGETQY; v_gene: TRBV19; len: 11
CDR3aa: ASTPGDYGYT; v_gene: TRBV9; len: 10
CDR3aa: ASSLLRSTDTQY; v_gene: TRBV7-3; len: 12
CDR3aa: AWTEKPSSGNTIY; v_gene: TRBV30; len: 13
CDR3aa: SARDISNSPLH; v_gene: TRBV20-1; len: 11
CDR3aa: ASSSTGGANYGYT; v_gene: TRBV7-2; len: 13
CDR3aa: AIGTGYYNEQF; v_gene: TRBV25-1; len: 11
CDR3aa: ASSFRSGTGSYEQY; v_gene: TRBV11-2; len: 14
CDR3aa: SALPTAATNEKLF; v_gene: TRBV20-1; len: 13
CDR3aa: ASSYGTTPNTEAF; v_gene: TRBV12-3/TRBV12-4; len: 13
CDR3aa: ASSGRSPSGANVLT; v_gene: TRBV9; len: 14
CDR3aa: AWSVLMGPGAQH; v_gene: TRBV30; len: 12
CDR3aa: ATSGDRVDQPQH; v_gene: TRBV24-1; len: 12
CDR3aa: ASSRTSGDPYEQY; v_gene: TRBV7-2; len: 13
CDR3aa: ASSLVSGLAGIYTGELF; v_gene: TRBV11-2; len: 17
CDR3aa: ASSIDSGRETQY; v_gene: TRBV19; len: 12
CDR3aa: SGKRGGYQETQY; v_gene: TRBV20-1; len: 12
CDR3aa: ASSLMGARGTEAF; v_gene: TRBV5-8; len: 13
CDR3aa: ASSPPKGAPYEQY; v_gene: TRBV14; len: 13
CDR3aa: SIDGATGVTYNEQF; v_gene: TRBV29-1; len: 14
CDR3aa: ASTPGPSGANVLT; v_gene: TRBV7-8; len: 13